This TCR beta chain was profiled in a study of cytomegalovirus exposure and HLA in healthy donors. Turning to the study itself: An early data release held 79 million or so unique TCRs from HLA-typed donors.

The study, taken as a whole, reports: Among donors in an Asian-associated ancestry cluster, a later analysis reportedly found fewer N-insertions than the roughly 610-donor mean.

Each donor was nominally healthy when sampled (though unrecorded immune exposures were likely). This clone was seen only a few times. Its antigen is undetermined. Primers for the PCR totalled 60 Vbeta and 13 Jbeta. Measured with immunoSEQ multiplex PCR; TCRdb has only the in-frame clones, and not every one. The sample holds under 130,000 clones, about 80% seen once. Germline trimming cut 4 bases from V and 2 bases from J; bases unmatched to any gene: 8. CDR3 length: 16 residues. Germline loops: CDR1 SGDLS, CDR2 YYNGEE. The J gene is TRBJ2-2, the V gene TRBV9; 7 bases are a match to TRBD2. The TCR comes from a female donor in good health and CMV-seropositive. Sequencing was carried out using PBMCs. In nucleotides, the CDR3 is TGTGCCAGCAGCCCCCGCCCGGGGGGTAACACCGGGGAGCTGTTTTTT. This sequence encodes CASSPRPGGNTGELFF.